This T cell receptor (beta chain) was sequenced for a study of cytomegalovirus exposure and HLA in healthy donors. Overall study results and limits: It was 160 or so TCR beta chains that were listed as cytomegalovirus-associated. The likely explanation for a cluster of highly shared sequence variants was sequencing artifact. Later analysis identified a missense DCLRE1C variant that was linked to TCR beta V- and J-gene trimming. Across donors, most TCRs were seen rarely, yet some public ones were widespread.

On this clone itself: Antigen unknown.

The CDR3 has 14 residues. Per germline, CDR1 SGHNT and CDR2 YYREEE (reference sequence). The ends were cut back, 3 bases at V and 1 base at J, with 9 bases in the middle. A multiplex PCR was run with 60 Vbeta primers and 13 Jbeta primers. Sequenced by immunoSEQ multiplex PCR; TCRdb stores in-frame clones only, minus some. The sample includes 95,000 to 150,000 clones, under 90% of them seen just once. This sequence was found in a female donor in good health and CMV-seropositive. The chain has TRBV5-4 and TRBJ2-3; D gene ambiguous. The sequencing sample was made of PBMCs. The CDR3 sequence is CASSSKLRTDTQYF. The CDR3 nucleotides are TGTGCCAGCAGCTCTAAACTACGCACAGATACGCAGTATTTT. Drawing the rest from reference TRBV5-4 and TRBJ2-3, the complete variable domain is ETGVTQSPTHLIKTRGQQVTLRCSSQSGHNTVSWYQQALGQGPQFIFQYYREEENGRGNFPPRFSGLQFPNYSSELNVNALELDDSALYLCASSSKLRTDTQYFGPGTRLTVL.